These T cell receptor beta chains were read from a single sample in a study of blood T cell repertoires in COVID-19. Using immunoSEQ multiplex PCR, the repertoire was profiled, and TCRdb retains in-frame clones only, with some absent. This table holds roughly 220,000 clones, roughly four fifths found once. The sample taken for sequencing was peripheral blood. The receptor source for this set is a woman older than 75 with COVID-19, enrolled during active disease. Each CDR3 is given with its conserved first and last residue. The D gene is left open where the match is weak. Clone size is shown for a subset of rows, as once, few, many or a class of expanded clone.

J gene	CDR3 length	clone size	V gene	D gene	CDR3 DNA	CDR3 protein
TRBJ1-5	13	NA	TRBV12-3/TRBV12-4	TRBD1	TGTGCCAGCAGTCCGACAGGGCCCCAGCCCCAGCATTTT	CASSPTGPQPQHF
TRBJ1-1	14	NA	TRBV6-4	NA	TGTGCCAGCAGACCCCAGTGGGGGGACACTGAAGCTTTCTTT	CASRPQWGDTEAFF
TRBJ1-1	8	NA	TRBV20-1	NA	TGCAGTGCTGACAGAGCTTTCTTT	CSADRAFF
TRBJ1-2	13	NA	TRBV9	NA	TGTGCCAGCAGCGTAGGGGGAGACAGGCCCCTACACTTC	CASSVGGDRPLHF
TRBJ1-2	13	NA	TRBV6-5	NA	TGTGCCAGCAGTTTTTCACAGGGTCGTGGCTACACCTTC	CASSFSQGRGYTF
TRBJ1-3	13	NA	TRBV7-6	NA	TGTGCCAGCAGCTTAGAAACACGAAACACCATATATTTT	CASSLETRNTIYF
TRBJ2-1	15	NA	TRBV7-9	NA	TGTGCCAGCAAATACTCTAGTGGGGGGTACAATGAGCAGTTCTTC	CASKYSSGGYNEQFF
TRBJ2-7	11	NA	TRBV7-2	TRBD1	TGTGCCAGCAGCTCGACAGGGGAGCAGTACTTC	CASSSTGEQYF
TRBJ2-1	13	NA	TRBV18	TRBD1	TGTGCCAGCTCGCCGGGACAGGACAATGAGCAGTTCTTC	CASSPGQDNEQFF
TRBJ2-3	14	NA	TRBV29-1	NA	TGCAGCGTTGAAAGGCTGGTATTCGGGGATACGCAGTATTTT	CSVERLVFGDTQYF
TRBJ1-2	12	NA	TRBV30	NA	TGTGCCTGGGCCCTAGTAACGCGGGGCTACACCTTC	CAWALVTRGYTF
TRBJ2-1	12	NA	TRBV6-5	NA	TGTGCCAGCACTTTGTCGAGGAATGAGCAGTTCTTC	CASTLSRNEQFF
TRBJ1-4	15	NA	TRBV28	TRBD1	TGTGCCAGCAGTGCTTACGGGACAGGAGAGGAAAAACTGTTTTTT	CASSAYGTGEEKLFF
TRBJ2-6	15	NA	TRBV7-3	NA	TGTGCCAGCAGCTTCCAGGGCTCTGGGGCCAACGTCCTGACTTTC	CASSFQGSGANVLTF
TRBJ1-1	13	NA	TRBV2	NA	TGTGCCAGCAGCGGGGGAGTGAACACTGAAGCTTTCTTT	CASSGGVNTEAFF
TRBJ2-2	16	NA	TRBV4-2	TRBD1	TGTGCCAGCAGCCAACCGGGACAGGGGGGCACCGGGGAGCTGTTTTTT	CASSQPGQGGTGELFF
TRBJ1-1	16	NA	TRBV14	TRBD1	TGTGCCAGCAGCTCCCGACAGGGCTCCTTGAACACTGAAGCTTTCTTT	CASSSRQGSLNTEAFF
TRBJ2-7	15	NA	TRBV9	TRBD1	TGTGCCAGCAGCTACCTACCGGGACAGTCCTACGAGCAGTACTTC	CASSYLPGQSYEQYF
TRBJ1-6	15	few	TRBV5-1	TRBD1	TGCGCCAGCAGCTTGGGACAGGGAAGAAATTCACCCCTCCACTTT	CASSLGQGRNSPLHF
TRBJ2-7	14	NA	TRBV5-1	TRBD1	TGCGCCAGCAGCCCGAGGGGGCGTCTCGACGAGCAGTACTTC	CASSPRGRLDEQYF
TRBJ2-6	16	NA	TRBV30	NA	TGTGCCTGGAGTGCCCACACCAGCTCTGGGGCCAACGTCCTGACTTTC	CAWSAHTSSGANVLTF
TRBJ1-2	13	NA	TRBV18	TRBD1	TGTGCCAGCTCACCGGGACAGGGGATCGGCTACACCTTC	CASSPGQGIGYTF
TRBJ1-5	14	few	TRBV19	NA	TGTGCCAGTAGTCCAGACAGCCCGGATCAGCCCCAGCATTTT	CASSPDSPDQPQHF
TRBJ2-7	13	NA	TRBV30	TRBD1	TGTGCCTGGAGTCGGGACAGCGGAAACGAGCAGTACTTC	CAWSRDSGNEQYF
TRBJ1-1	14	NA	TRBV30	NA	TGTGCCTGGAGTGTGACAGGACTGAACACTGAAGCTTTCTTT	CAWSVTGLNTEAFF